These 32 T cell receptor beta chains were all obtained from the same sample, sequenced in a study of shared clonotypes between healthy human individuals (dated by TCRdb to 2018 to 2020). Receptor amplification or capture employed the immunoSEQ multiplex PCR assay. Held by TCRdb, this immuneACCESS table contains in-frame sequences only and omits some clones. Under half of the omission traces to an unresolved V gene where checked; the cause of the rest is unknown. This sample gives about 980,000 clones in total; approximately 80% of them show up just once. The ten largest make up approximately 1.5% of the sample. Sequenced: memory CD4+ T cells sorted from blood. Taken with the paper, the label for cell subset or site translates to: CD45RA-negative fraction. These receptors were obtained from a man aged 18 to 30 in good health.

The chain carries TRBV2 and TRBJ2-3; 10 nucleotides match TRBD1. The CDR3 has 15 residues. With 6 bases clipped from V and 2 bases from J, the junction kept 5 bases outside the gene matches. Germline CDR1 is SNHLY and CDR2 is FYNNEI. This chain's CDR3 is CASRWGTGDTDTQYF. DNA of the CDR3: TGTGCCAGCAGGTGGGGGACAGGGGACACAGATACGCAGTATTTT.

The chain employs TRBV4-1 and TRBJ1-5, with D possibly being TRBD1 (5 bases). Germline values: CDR1 MGHRA, CDR2 YSYEKL. This CDR3 is 14 amino acids long. Trimming removed 1 base at V and 3 bases at J, with 7 bases between. The DNA for the CDR3 is TGCGCCAGCAGCCAAGGACAGACCAATCAGCCCCAGCATTTT. Translation: CASSQGQTNQPQHF.

About this clone: At one end the junction does not follow the germline gene, possibly because of a read error. V gene TRBV7-3 combines with J gene TRBJ2-5; tentatively, D is TRBD2 (6 bases). This CDR3 spans 13 amino acids. CDR1 is SGHTA and CDR2 is FQGTGA in the germline V gene. CDR3 amino acids: CASSPEGREAQYF. CDR3 nucleotides: TGTGCCAGCAGCCCGGAGGGACGAGAGGCCCAGTACTTC.

The chain links TRBV25-1 to TRBJ1-2; D not resolved. V was cut by 3 bases and J by 4 bases, with 12 bases left in between. The CDR3 is made up of 14 amino acids. Looked up from germline, CDR1 is MGHDK and CDR2 is SYGVNS. CDR3 nucleotide sequence: TGTGCCAGCAGTGACCCACGCATCTTCTATGGCTACACCTTC. This translates into CASSDPRIFYGYTF.

This chain joins TRBV5-4 and TRBJ2-5, with a tentative D call TRBD2 (7 bases). The V end lost 0 bases, the J end lost 2 bases, and 14 bases lay between the germline ends. The CDR3 extends over 16 amino acids. CDR1 is SGHNT, CDR2 YYREEE, per germline (reference sequence). In nucleotides, the CDR3 is TGTGCCAGCAGCTTGGGGGGGGGCGAGCGGCAAGAGACCCAGTACTTC. It specifies CASSLGGGERQETQYF.

This sequence joins TRBV9 and TRBJ1-2; TRBD1 agrees at 7 bases. CDR3 size: 15 residues. Trimming took 4 bases from V and 8 from J; bases not matched to a gene: 14. The germline CDR1 and CDR2 sequences are SGDLS and YYNGEE. CDR3 sequence (DNA): TGTGCCAGCAGCCAGGGGGAGGGTTCGGGAGAAGGCTACACCTTC. This sequence encodes CASSQGEGSGEGYTF.

The chain has TRBV5-1 and TRBJ2-1; 9 bases map to TRBD2. Trimming removed 5 bases from V and 9 bases from J; junction bases left unmatched: 12. CDR3 length: 15 amino acids. Per the germline V gene, CDR1 is SGHRS and CDR2 is YFSETQ. The CDR3: CASSLLAGGGGEQFF. In nucleotides, the CDR3 is TGCGCCAGCAGTTTACTTGCGGGAGGGGGAGGTGAGCAGTTCTTC.

This chain joins TRBV5-6 and TRBJ2-7; 8 bases fit TRBD1. V lost 2 bases to trimming and J lost 2 bases; unmatched junction nucleotides: 6. The CDR3 extends over 15 amino acids. Germline assignment: CDR1 SGHDT and CDR2 YYEEEE. The CDR3 protein is CASSLGTGAPYEQYF. In nucleotides, the CDR3 is TGTGCCAGCAGCTTAGGGACAGGAGCACCCTACGAGCAGTACTTC.

This chain links TRBV19 with TRBJ2-2; 8 bases line up with TRBD1. Germline CDR1 is LNHDA and CDR2 is SQIVND (reference sequence). The CDR3 covers 15 residues. V shed 6 bases, J shed 1 base, and the junction held 4 bases outside the gene matches. The DNA of the CDR3 is TGTGCCAGTAGAGGGGGGACAGGGAACACCGGGGAGCTGTTTTTT. Its translation: CASRGGTGNTGELFF.

The chain has TRBV4-1 and TRBJ1-4, with TRBD1 as a possible D gene (5 bases). This CDR3 has 13 amino acids. V was trimmed by 3 bases and J by 7 bases, leaving 9 bases between them. Germline V gives CDR1 MGHRA, CDR2 YSYEKL. The CDR3 is CASSQGVVEKLFF. CDR3 nucleotide sequence: TGCGCCAGCAGCCAGGGGGTAGTTGAAAAACTGTTTTTT.

The rearrangement links TRBV18 to TRBJ1-5; D might be TRBD1 (5 bases). This CDR3 spans 16 amino acids. V was shortened by 1 base and J by 0 bases, with 10 bases between the two germline ends. Germline V gene data show CDR1 as KGHSH and CDR2 as LQKENI. The CDR3 DNA follows: TGTGCCAGCTCACCACGGACATTGTATAGCAATCAGCCCCAGCATTTT. As protein: CASSPRTLYSNQPQHF.

The rearrangement uses TRBV7-9 and TRBJ2-7; D gene unclear. From germline, CDR1 is SEHNR and CDR2 FQNEAQ (reference sequence). The CDR3 covers 14 residues. Trimming took 4 bases from V and 0 from J, leaving 10 bases between them. As DNA, the CDR3 is TGTGCCAGCAGCTCCACATTTAGCTCCTACGAGCAGTACTTC. As protein: CASSSTFSSYEQYF.

A note on this clone: At the DNA level, this CDR3 is encoded by other sequences in the same sample as well. The chain is built from TRBV2 and TRBJ2-7; D is unclear. The CDR3 totals 13 residues. V lost 4 bases and J 2 bases, leaving 9 bases between the germline ends. Germline CDR1 is SNHLY and CDR2 is FYNNEI. The CDR3 reads CASSVSETYEQYF. The CDR3 nucleotides read TGTGCCAGCAGTGTGTCGGAAACCTACGAGCAGTACTTC.

The chain uses TRBV7-2 and TRBJ2-1; 8 positions match TRBD2. This CDR3 has 14 residues. The germline V gene encodes CDR1 SGHTA and CDR2 FQGNSA. V lost 3 bases, J lost 4 bases, and 2 bases stayed unmatched. The CDR3 region has the DNA TGTGCCAGCAGCTTTGGACTAGCTTACAATGAGCAGTTCTTC. It translates to CASSFGLAYNEQFF.

A note on this clone: This specimen includes other DNA sequences encoding the same CDR3. The chain employs TRBV2 and TRBJ2-7; 8 nucleotides line up with TRBD1. The V gene's germline CDR1 is SNHLY and CDR2 FYNNEI. The CDR3 covers 14 residues. Trimming removed 1 base from V and 4 bases from J; junction bases left unmatched: 3. As DNA, the CDR3 is TGTGCCAGCAGTGAAGGGACAGGGATATACGAGCAGTACTTC. It is translated as CASSEGTGIYEQYF.

The V call is TRBV2, the J call TRBJ2-7, with D perhaps matching TRBD1 (6 bases). Looked up from germline, CDR1 is SNHLY and CDR2 is FYNNEI. V shed 6 bases and J shed 6 bases, with 21 bases lying between them. The CDR3 is made up of 15 amino acids. For the CDR3, the DNA is TGTGCCAGCAGAGAGACTGGACAGATCGTGGGCGAGCAGTACTTC. Its protein is CASRETGQIVGEQYF.

The CDR3 spells CAGDRGGYEQYF. The CDR3 coding sequence is TGTGCCGGTGACAGGGGCGGCTACGAGCAGTACTTC. The chain carries TRBV30 and TRBJ2-7; TRBD1 matches at 8 bases. The CDR3 length is 12 residues. Germline CDR1 is GTSNPN and CDR2 is SVGIG (reference sequence). V shed 8 bases, J shed 3 bases, and the junction held 6 bases outside the gene matches.

The rearrangement links TRBV2 to TRBJ1-2; no clear D. The CDR3 spans 12 residues. CDR1 is SNHLY, CDR2 FYNNEI, per germline. Trimming took off 4 bases at V and 3 bases at J, with 6 bases between the two ends. The CDR3 loop is CASSADYYGYTF. Written as DNA, the CDR3 is TGTGCCAGCAGTGCTGACTACTATGGCTACACCTTC.

The chain couples TRBV5-1 to TRBJ2-1; D is uncertain. The CDR3 is 14 amino acids. V was trimmed by 4 bases and J by 3 bases, leaving 11 bases between them. Germline lookup yields CDR1 SGHRS and CDR2 YFSETQ. The CDR3 region is CASSPLENYNEQFF. For the CDR3, the DNA is TGCGCCAGCAGCCCCTTAGAGAACTACAATGAGCAGTTCTTC.

This chain links TRBV28 with TRBJ2-7; D may be TRBD2 (5 bases). The germline V gene encodes CDR1 MDHEN and CDR2 SYDVKM. V was clipped by 3 bases and J by 3 bases, with 15 bases between them. The CDR3 is 15 residues long. The CDR3 loop reads CASSFPGVLDYEQYF. The DNA of the CDR3 is TGTGCCAGCAGTTTCCCCGGGGTCCTAGACTACGAGCAGTACTTC.

The genes are TRBV28 and TRBJ1-6; D is unresolved. The CDR3 runs to 14 residues. V lost 6 bases and J 11 bases, leaving 17 bases between the germline ends. Germline CDR1 is MDHEN and CDR2 is SYDVKM. CDR3 DNA: TGTGCCAGCAGATTCCTAAGGGAACGAGCACCCCTCCACTTT. Translation: CASRFLRERAPLHF. Full variable domain (outside the CDR3, taken from reference TRBV28 and TRBJ1-6): DVKVTQSSRYLVKRTGEKVFLECVQDMDHENMFWYRQDPGLGLRLIYFSYDVKMKEKGDIPEGYSVSREKKERFSLILESASTNQTSMYLCASRFLRERAPLHFGNGTRLTVT.

The gene calls are TRBV2 and TRBJ2-1; D possibly uses TRBD1 or TRBD2 (6 bases each). The ends were cut back, 8 bases at V and 6 bases at J, with 14 bases in the middle. The CDR3 sequence is 13 residues long. Germline V gene data show CDR1 as SNHLY and CDR2 as FYNNEI. In DNA form, the CDR3 reads TGTGCCAGCTTGAGACTAGGGGGCAATGAGCAGTTCTTC. It codes for CASLRLGGNEQFF.

The chain links TRBV2 to TRBJ1-5, with D perhaps TRBD1 (6 bases). The CDR3 is 16 amino acids. Germline V gene sequence: CDR1 SNHLY, CDR2 FYNNEI. Deletions cut 3 bases from V and 6 bases from J, with 18 bases between. The CDR3 spells CASSENPGTTGQPQHF. Written as DNA, the CDR3 is TGTGCCAGCAGTGAGAATCCTGGGACAACGGGTCAGCCCCAGCATTTT.

The V gene is TRBV25-1, the J gene TRBJ1-2; D ambiguous. The germline gives CDR1 MGHDK, CDR2 SYGVNS. V dropped 2 bases and J dropped 6 bases, with 10 bases sitting between them. The CDR3 spans 13 residues. The CDR3 DNA sequence: TGTGCCAGCAGTGAACGGTGGGGAGATGGCTACACCTTC. Protein product: CASSERWGDGYTF.

The gene calls are TRBV7-2 and TRBJ1-2, with 7 bases fitting TRBD1. CDR1 and CDR2 (germline): SGHTA, FQGNSA. This CDR3 is 15 amino acids long. J lost 4 bases, V lost 1 base, and 6 bases had no gene match. The CDR3 DNA sequence: TGTGCCAGCAGCTTAGGGCCAGCAGGGGGCTATGGCTACACCTTC. Protein: CASSLGPAGGYGYTF.

The sample holds a few counts of this clone. The rearrangement joins TRBV13 to TRBJ2-3; TRBD1 might be the D (5 bases). The germline V and J ends were trimmed by 5 bases and 1 base, with 13 bases remaining between them. The CDR3 loop spans 15 amino acids. CDR1 is PRHDT, CDR2 FYEKMQ, per germline (reference sequence). The CDR3 DNA follows: TGTGCCAGCAGCCCAAACGGCAGGGGCACAGATACGCAGTATTTT. Translation gives CASSPNGRGTDTQYF.

This clone showed up many times. This chain links TRBV7-2 with TRBJ2-7, with D possibly TRBD2 on 6 matching bases. CDR1 is SGHTA, CDR2 FQGNSA, per germline. There are 13 residues in the CDR3. V lost 1 base, J lost 7 bases, and 11 bases lay in between. The CDR3 loop reads CASSLGAAGEQYF. The DNA for the CDR3 is TGTGCCAGCAGCTTAGGGGCCGCGGGGGAGCAGTACTTC.

The rearrangement links TRBV18 to TRBJ2-6, with D maybe TRBD2 (5 bases). Germline assignment: CDR1 KGHSH and CDR2 LQKENI. CDR3 length equals 14 residues. Trimming took off 6 bases at V and 4 bases at J, with 10 bases between the two ends. The CDR3 sequence: CASSEGIGANVLTF. Here the CDR3 DNA reads TGTGCCAGCTCCGAGGGTATAGGGGCCAACGTCCTGACTTTC.

V usage is TRBV5-1 and J usage is TRBJ2-2; D is undetermined. The CDR3 contains 12 residues. V was cut by 2 bases and J by 7 bases, with 6 bases left in between. Germline V CDR1 and CDR2: SGHRS, YFSETQ. CDR3 nucleotides: TGCGCCAGCAGCTTTGACGGCGGGGAGCTGTTTTTT. Encoded protein: CASSFDGGELFF.

This clone was detected only once. The genes are TRBV11-3 and TRBJ2-3; D not resolved. Deletions cut 1 base from V and 2 bases from J, with 13 bases between. The CDR3 covers 16 residues. The germline CDR1 and CDR2 sequences are SGHNT and YENEEA. This chain's CDR3 is CASSLGLDDLTDTQYF. In nucleotides, the CDR3 is TGTGCCAGCAGCTTAGGCCTAGACGACCTCACAGATACGCAGTATTTT.

V and J are TRBV2 and TRBJ2-7, with 8 bases identical to TRBD2. V trimming: 7 bases; J trimming: 5 bases; junction bases outside the gene matches: 10. Germline-derived CDR1 and CDR2 are SNHLY and FYNNEI. This CDR3 region has 14 residues. CDR3: CASMSGGSLNEQYF. Here the CDR3 DNA reads TGTGCCAGCATGAGCGGGGGCTCCCTCAACGAGCAGTACTTC.

The gene calls are TRBV5-1 and TRBJ1-4; 7 bases are a match to TRBD1. The CDR3 length is 15 residues. CDR1 SGHRS and CDR2 YFSETQ come from the germline V gene. V was clipped by 3 bases and J by 3 bases; unmatched bases: 5. The CDR3 nucleotides read TGCGCCAGCAGCTCCCAGGGGGGTTCTAATGAAAAACTGTTTTTT. Amino acid sequence: CASSSQGGSNEKLFF.